A selection of T cell receptor beta chains follows, all from one sample in a study of T-cell reconstitution after alpha-beta-depleted transplantation in children. Using its own MiXCR run on the PCR reads, TCRdb lists one record per CDR3 protein. The sample records under 350,000 distinct CDR3 sequences, about 10% being singletons. Source: PBMCs from the stem cell graft donor, taken from the stem cell graft. The origin of the receptors is a human donor who donated a stem cell graft to a child with SCID. The CDR3 runs from the conserved cysteine through the conserved F or W. The D gene is left open where the match is weak. Clone size is shown for a subset of rows, as once, few, many or a class of expanded clone.

J gene,clone size,V gene,D gene,CDR3 DNA,CDR3 protein
TRBJ1-1,.,TRBV20-1,.,TGCAGTGCTAGAGATTTATTCCAAAGGGGGATGAACACTGAAGCTTTCTTT,CSARDLFQRGMNTEAFF
TRBJ2-2,few,TRBV7-8,.,TGTGCCAGCAGCTTAGGGGACGGTTACACCGGGGAGCTGTTTTTT,CASSLGDGYTGELFF
TRBJ1-5,.,TRBV19,.,TGTGCCAGTAGTATGGGTTCTGTCAATCAGCCCCAGCATTTT,CASSMGSVNQPQHF
TRBJ2-1,few,TRBV5-1,.,TGCGCCAGCAGCTTTGAGGGGCCCAATGAGCAGTTCTTC,CASSFEGPNEQFF
TRBJ2-5,few,TRBV12-3/TRBV12-4,.,TGTGCCAGCACCTTTCCGGGACGACGAGAGACCCAGTACTTC,CASTFPGRRETQYF
TRBJ1-1,.,TRBV12-3/TRBV12-4,.,TGTGCCAGCAGCCATTCTTTGGTGAACACTGAAGCTTTCTTT,CASSHSLVNTEAFF
TRBJ2-3,.,TRBV5-1,TRBD1,TGCGCCAGCAAGAGGACAGGGGCTGAGGGTACGCAGTATTTT,CASKRTGAEGTQYF
TRBJ2-7,.,TRBV4-2,.,TGTGCCAGCTCCGACACCTCCTACGAGCAGTACTTC,CASSDTSYEQYF
TRBJ2-5,many,TRBV29-1,.,TGCAGCGTTGTTCGCACAGTACAAGAGACCCAGTACTTC,CSVVRTVQETQYF
TRBJ1-6,few,TRBV5-6,.,TGTGCCAGCAGTCCGACAGGTGAACGTTCACCCCTCCACTTT,CASSPTGERSPLHF
TRBJ2-1,few,TRBV20-1,TRBD2,TGCAGTGCAACAGTAGCGGGACTTGCCTACAATGAGCAGTTCTTC,CSATVAGLAYNEQFF
TRBJ1-1,few,TRBV10-3,.,TGTGCCATCGCCGGACTCCAAACTGAAGCTTTCTTT,CAIAGLQTEAFF
TRBJ1-1,.,TRBV5-1,TRBD1,TGCGCCAGCAGCTCGAAGACCGGGACAGTGAACACTGAAGCTTTCTTT,CASSSKTGTVNTEAFF
TRBJ2-1,.,TRBV7-8,.,TGTGCCAGCAGCCCACAGAGTTCCTACAATGAGCAGTTCTTC,CASSPQSSYNEQFF
TRBJ2-3,few,TRBV7-8,.,TGTGCCAGCAGCTCGTTCGGGGGGCCTAGCACAGATACGCAGTATTTT,CASSSFGGPSTDTQYF
TRBJ2-3,few,TRBV27,TRBD2,TGTGCCAGCAGATCACTAGCGGGGGGGCTCGCAGATACGCAGTATTTT,CASRSLAGGLADTQYF
TRBJ2-7,many,TRBV14,TRBD2,TGTGCCAGCAGCACCCTGACTAGCGACGACGAGCAGTACTTC,CASSTLTSDDEQYF
TRBJ1-6,.,TRBV18,TRBD1,TGTTCCAGCTCGCAGGGGGCTTATTCACCCCTCCACTTT,CSSSQGAYSPLHF
TRBJ2-2,.,TRBV11-2,.,TGTGCCAGCAGCTTAAGGGGGAAGGGCTCCCTACTAACCGGGGAGCTGTTTTTT,CASSLRGKGSLLTGELFF
TRBJ2-3,many,TRBV7-8,TRBD2,TGTGCCAGCAGCTTACTGGCGGGGGGTGGTACGCAGTATTTT,CASSLLAGGGTQYF
TRBJ2-2,.,TRBV4-2,.,TGTGCCAGCACCCACATCACGAACACCGGGGAGCTGTTTTTT,CASTHITNTGELFF
TRBJ2-4,few,TRBV7-9,.,TGTGCCAGCAGCTCAGGAGGACAGAAAAACATTCAGTACTTC,CASSSGGQKNIQYF
TRBJ2-1,many,TRBV9,.,TGTGCCGGTTATAGGGCCCTCTACAATGAGCAGTTCTTC,CAGYRALYNEQFF
TRBJ1-3,few,TRBV20-1,.,TGCAGTGCTCTTAACACCCAAACACCAGGAATCGACTCTGGAAACACCATATATTTT,CSALNTQTPGIDSGNTIYF
TRBJ2-3,.,TRBV12-3/TRBV12-4,.,TGTACCTGCTGTCTCGGCCGATACGGGCGGCGCCATTATACAGATACGCAGTATTTT,CTCCLGRYGRRHYTDTQYF
TRBJ1-1,.,TRBV7-3,.,TGTGCCAGCAGCTTAACAGACACTCGACTGCCCTTTGAAGCTTTCTTT,CASSLTDTRLPFEAFF
TRBJ2-1,.,TRBV6-5,TRBD1,TGTGCCAGCTTTCATAGCCGAACAGGGGGTCCCAATGAGCAGTTCTTC,CASFHSRTGGPNEQFF
TRBJ2-1,.,TRBV12-3/TRBV12-4,.,TGTGCCAGCAGTTTAGTGGTCACCTACAATGAGCAGTTCTTC,CASSLVVTYNEQFF
TRBJ1-2,.,TRBV18,.,TGTGCCAGCTCAGGGTTGGTGGACTATGGCTACACCTTC,CASSGLVDYGYTF
TRBJ2-3,few,TRBV10-3,.,TGTGCCATCAGTGATTTAGGGGATACGCAGTATTTT,CAISDLGDTQYF
TRBJ2-7,.,TRBV2,.,TGTGCCAGCAGGGACTCCCCAGGTTTGTCCTACGAGCAGTACTTC,CASRDSPGLSYEQYF
TRBJ1-1,.,TRBV5-6,.,TGTGCCAGCAGCTTGGGAAGGGGGGCGAGGACTGAAGCTTTCTTT,CASSLGRGARTEAFF
TRBJ1-1,few,TRBV18,.,TGTGCCAGCTCACCACAGACAGACACTGAAGCTTTCTTT,CASSPQTDTEAFF
TRBJ2-1,.,TRBV7-9,.,TGTGCCAGCGGCCCCGGGCGCCACAGTGAGCAGTTCTTC,CASGPGRHSEQFF
TRBJ2-1,many,TRBV5-1,.,TGTGCCAGCAGCTTAGCCCGGAATGAGCAGTTCTTC,CASSLARNEQFF
TRBJ2-7,.,TRBV20-1,TRBD1,TGCAGTGCCCCGGGACAGGGCCCCTACGAGCAGTACTTC,CSAPGQGPYEQYF
TRBJ2-7,few,TRBV5-1,.,TGCGCCAGCAGCCGAGGGGTGGCGGAGCAGTACTTC,CASSRGVAEQYF
TRBJ2-1,few,TRBV10-1,.,TGCGCCAGCAGTGAGTCAAGACGGTATGCTCAGTTCTTC,CASSESRRYAQFF
TRBJ2-1,many,TRBV9,.,TGTGCCAGCAGCGTAACCCATACTAGCTCTCACAATGAGCAGTTCTTC,CASSVTHTSSHNEQFF
TRBJ2-3,.,TRBV15,TRBD2,TGTGCCACCAGCAGAGATGGTACCGGGGGGGCCTCAGATACGCAGTATTTT,CATSRDGTGGASDTQYF
TRBJ1-1,.,TRBV12-3/TRBV12-4,.,TGTGCCAGCAGTTTAGAAGACGGGGAGGCTTTCTTT,CASSLEDGEAFF
TRBJ1-5,few,TRBV7-8,TRBD1,TGTGCCAGCAGCTCCGGGACAGGGAAACTGCAGCCCCAGCATTTT,CASSSGTGKLQPQHF
TRBJ1-1,few,TRBV7-3,.,TGTGCCAGCAGCTGGGACGGAGCGAACACTGAAGCTTTCTTT,CASSWDGANTEAFF
TRBJ2-7,few,TRBV13,.,TGTGCCAGCAGCTCGAGGACGGACTACGAGCAGTACTTC,CASSSRTDYEQYF